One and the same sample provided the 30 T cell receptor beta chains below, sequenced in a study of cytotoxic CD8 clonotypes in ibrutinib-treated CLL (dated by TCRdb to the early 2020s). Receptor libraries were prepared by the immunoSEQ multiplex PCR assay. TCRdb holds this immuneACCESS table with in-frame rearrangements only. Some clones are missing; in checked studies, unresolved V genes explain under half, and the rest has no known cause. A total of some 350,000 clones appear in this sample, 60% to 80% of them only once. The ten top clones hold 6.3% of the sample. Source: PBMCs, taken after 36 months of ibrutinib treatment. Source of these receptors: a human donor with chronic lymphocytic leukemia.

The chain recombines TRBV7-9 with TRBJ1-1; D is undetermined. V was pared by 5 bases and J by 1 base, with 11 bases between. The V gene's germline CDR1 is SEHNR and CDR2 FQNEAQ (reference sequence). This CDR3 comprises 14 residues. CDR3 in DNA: TGTGCCAGCAGCCCTAACCGGAAGAACACTGAAGCTTTCTTT. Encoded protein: CASSPNRKNTEAFF.

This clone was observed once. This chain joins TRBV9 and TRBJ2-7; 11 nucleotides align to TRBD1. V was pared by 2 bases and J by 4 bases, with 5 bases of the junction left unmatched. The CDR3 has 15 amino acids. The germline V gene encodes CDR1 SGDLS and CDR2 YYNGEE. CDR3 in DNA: TGTGCCAGCAGCGTTACCGGGACAGGGGGATACGAGCAGTACTTC. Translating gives CASSVTGTGGYEQYF.

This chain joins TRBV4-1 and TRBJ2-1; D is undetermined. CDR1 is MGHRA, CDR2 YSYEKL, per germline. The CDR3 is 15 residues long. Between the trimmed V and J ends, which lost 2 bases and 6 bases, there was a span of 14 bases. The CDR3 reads CASSQFRTATNEQFF. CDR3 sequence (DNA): TGCGCCAGCAGCCAATTCCGGACCGCGACCAATGAGCAGTTCTTC.

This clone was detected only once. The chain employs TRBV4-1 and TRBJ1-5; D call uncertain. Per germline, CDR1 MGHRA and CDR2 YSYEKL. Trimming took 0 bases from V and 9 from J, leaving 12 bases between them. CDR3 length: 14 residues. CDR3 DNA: TGCGCCAGCAGCCAAGATACGGGGAGTTGGCCCCAGCATTTT. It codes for CASSQDTGSWPQHF.

The CDR3 reads CSVELGRGANVLTF. CDR3 bases: TGCAGCGTTGAACTAGGGAGAGGGGCCAACGTCCTGACTTTC. This chain uses TRBV29-1 with TRBJ2-6, with a weak D call TRBD2 (5 bases). V gave up 2 bases and J gave up 4 bases, with 9 bases separating them. CDR1 and CDR2 (germline): SQVTM, ANQGSEA. The CDR3 contains 14 residues.

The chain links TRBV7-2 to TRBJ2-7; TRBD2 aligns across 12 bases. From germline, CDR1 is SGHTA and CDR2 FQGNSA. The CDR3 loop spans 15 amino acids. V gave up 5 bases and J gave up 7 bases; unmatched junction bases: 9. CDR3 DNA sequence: TGTGCCAGCAGCCCACTAGGACTAGCGGGGTTTGAGCAGTACTTC. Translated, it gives CASSPLGLAGFEQYF.

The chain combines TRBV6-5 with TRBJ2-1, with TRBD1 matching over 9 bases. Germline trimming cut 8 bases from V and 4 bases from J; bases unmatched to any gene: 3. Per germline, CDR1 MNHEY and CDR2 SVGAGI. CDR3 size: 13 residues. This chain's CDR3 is CASRDRVYNEQFF. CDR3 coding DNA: TGTGCCAGCCGGGACAGGGTGTACAATGAGCAGTTCTTC.

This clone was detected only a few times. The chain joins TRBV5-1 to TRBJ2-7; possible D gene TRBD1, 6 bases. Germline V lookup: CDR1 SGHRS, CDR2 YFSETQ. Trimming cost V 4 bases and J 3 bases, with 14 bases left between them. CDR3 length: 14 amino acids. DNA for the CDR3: TGCGCCAGCAGCCAGGGGACACCTGGCTACGAGCAGTACTTC. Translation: CASSQGTPGYEQYF.

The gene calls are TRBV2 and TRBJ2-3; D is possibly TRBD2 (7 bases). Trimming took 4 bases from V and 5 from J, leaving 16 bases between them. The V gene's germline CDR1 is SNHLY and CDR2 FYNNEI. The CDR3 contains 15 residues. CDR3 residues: CASSVGGGPRDTQYF. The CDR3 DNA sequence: TGTGCCAGCAGTGTTGGGGGGGGGCCTAGAGATACGCAGTATTTT. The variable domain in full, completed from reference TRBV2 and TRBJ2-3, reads EPEVTQTPSHQVTQMGQEVILRCVPISNHLYFYWYRQILGQKVEFLVSFYNNEISEKSEIFDDQFSVERPDGSNFTLKIRSTKLEDSAMYFCASSVGGGPRDTQYFGPGTRLTVL.

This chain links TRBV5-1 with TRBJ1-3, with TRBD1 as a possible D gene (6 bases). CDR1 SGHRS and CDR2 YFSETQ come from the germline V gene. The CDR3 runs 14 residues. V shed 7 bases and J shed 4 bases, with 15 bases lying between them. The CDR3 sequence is CASSATGSGNTIYF. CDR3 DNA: TGCGCCAGCTCCGCAACAGGGTCAGGAAACACCATATATTTT.

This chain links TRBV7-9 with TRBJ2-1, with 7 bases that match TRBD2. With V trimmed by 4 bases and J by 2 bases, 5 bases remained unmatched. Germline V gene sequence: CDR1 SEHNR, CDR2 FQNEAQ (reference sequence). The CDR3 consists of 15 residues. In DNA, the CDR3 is TGTGCCAGCAGCTCATCGGGACTACCCTACAATGAGCAGTTCTTC. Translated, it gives CASSSSGLPYNEQFF.

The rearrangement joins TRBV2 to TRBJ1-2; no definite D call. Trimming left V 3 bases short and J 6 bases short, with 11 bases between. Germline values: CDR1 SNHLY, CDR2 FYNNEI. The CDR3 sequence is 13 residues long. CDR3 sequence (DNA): TGTGCCAGCAGTGATGAGGCGGGAGATGGCTACACCTTC. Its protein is CASSDEAGDGYTF.

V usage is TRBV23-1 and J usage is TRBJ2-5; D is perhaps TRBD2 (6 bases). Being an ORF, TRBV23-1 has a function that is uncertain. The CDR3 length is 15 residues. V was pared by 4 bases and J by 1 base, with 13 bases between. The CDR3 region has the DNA TGCGCCAGCAGTCTCGACGGAGGGTGCCAAGAGACCCAGTACTTC. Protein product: CASSLDGGCQETQYF.

CDR3 sequence: CASSEFVLRGSGELFF. As DNA, the CDR3 is TGTGCCAGCAGTGAATTCGTCCTCAGGGGATCCGGGGAGCTGTTTTTT. The V and J genes are TRBV25-1 and TRBJ2-2; D might be TRBD1 (6 bases). The V gene lost 1 base and the J gene lost 6 bases, with 15 bases spanning the gap. Per germline, CDR1 MGHDK and CDR2 SYGVNS. The CDR3 is 16 amino acids.

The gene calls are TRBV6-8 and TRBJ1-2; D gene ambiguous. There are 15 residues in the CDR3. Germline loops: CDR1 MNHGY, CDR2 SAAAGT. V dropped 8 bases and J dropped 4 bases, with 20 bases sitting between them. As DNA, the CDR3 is TGTGCCAGCCCCCCCGGCCGCCTGGCGCTCTATGGCTACACCTTC. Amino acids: CASPPGRLALYGYTF.

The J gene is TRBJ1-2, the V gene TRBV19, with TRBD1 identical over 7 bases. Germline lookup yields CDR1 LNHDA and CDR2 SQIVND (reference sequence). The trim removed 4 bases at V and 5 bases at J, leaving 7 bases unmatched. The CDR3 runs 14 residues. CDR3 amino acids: CASSTGTALYGYTF. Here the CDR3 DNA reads TGTGCCAGTAGTACCGGGACAGCTCTATATGGCTACACCTTC.

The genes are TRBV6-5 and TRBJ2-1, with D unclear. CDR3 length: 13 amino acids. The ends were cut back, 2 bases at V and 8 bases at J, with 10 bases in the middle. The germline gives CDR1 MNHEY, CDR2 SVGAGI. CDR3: CASSYRMTDEQFF. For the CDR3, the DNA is TGTGCCAGCAGTTACCGAATGACGGATGAGCAGTTCTTC.

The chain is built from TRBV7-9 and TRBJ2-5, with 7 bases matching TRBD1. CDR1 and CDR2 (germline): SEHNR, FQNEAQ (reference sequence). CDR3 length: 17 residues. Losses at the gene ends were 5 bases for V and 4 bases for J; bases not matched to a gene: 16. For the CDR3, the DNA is TGTGCCAGCAGCCCGGACAGGAGCGAGGGTAAAGGAGAGACCCAGTACTTC. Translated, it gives CASSPDRSEGKGETQYF.

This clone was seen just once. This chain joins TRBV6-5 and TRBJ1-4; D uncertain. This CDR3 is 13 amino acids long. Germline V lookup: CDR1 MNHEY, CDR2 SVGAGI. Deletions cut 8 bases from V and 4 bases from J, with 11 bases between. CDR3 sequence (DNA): TGTGCCAGCCGCCCGGCGGGTAATGAAAAACTGTTTTTT. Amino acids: CASRPAGNEKLFF.

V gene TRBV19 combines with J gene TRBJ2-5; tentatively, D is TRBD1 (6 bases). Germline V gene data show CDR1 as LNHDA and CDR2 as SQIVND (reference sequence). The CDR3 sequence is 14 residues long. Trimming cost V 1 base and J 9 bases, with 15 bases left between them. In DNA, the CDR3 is TGTGCCAGTAGTATAGCGGCAGGGGTAGGGGCCCAGTACTTC. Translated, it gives CASSIAAGVGAQYF.

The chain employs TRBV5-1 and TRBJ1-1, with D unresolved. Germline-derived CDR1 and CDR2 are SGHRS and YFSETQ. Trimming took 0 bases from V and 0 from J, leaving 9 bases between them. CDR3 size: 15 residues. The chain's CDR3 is CASSLGSPLNTEAFF. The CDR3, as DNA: TGCGCCAGCAGCTTGGGATCGCCTCTGAACACTGAAGCTTTCTTT.

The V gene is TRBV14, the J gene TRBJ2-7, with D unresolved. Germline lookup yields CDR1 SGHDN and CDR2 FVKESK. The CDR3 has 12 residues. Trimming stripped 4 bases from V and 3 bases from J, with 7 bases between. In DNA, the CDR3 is TGTGCCAGCAGCCCCCAGAACTACGAGCAGTACTTC. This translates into CASSPQNYEQYF.

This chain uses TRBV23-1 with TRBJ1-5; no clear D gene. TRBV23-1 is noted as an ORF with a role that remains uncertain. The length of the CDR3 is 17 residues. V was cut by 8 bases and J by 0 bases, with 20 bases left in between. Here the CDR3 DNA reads TGCGCCAGCCCCCAAAGCTCCGCCGCGAATAGCAATCAGCCCCAGCATTTT. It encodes CASPQSSAANSNQPQHF.

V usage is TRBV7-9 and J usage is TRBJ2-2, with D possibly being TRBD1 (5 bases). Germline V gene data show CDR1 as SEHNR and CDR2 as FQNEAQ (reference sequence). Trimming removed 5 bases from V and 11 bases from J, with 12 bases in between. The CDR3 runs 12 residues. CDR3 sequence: CASSRRELELFF. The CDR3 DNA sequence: TGTGCCAGCAGCCGCAGGGAATTAGAGCTGTTTTTT.

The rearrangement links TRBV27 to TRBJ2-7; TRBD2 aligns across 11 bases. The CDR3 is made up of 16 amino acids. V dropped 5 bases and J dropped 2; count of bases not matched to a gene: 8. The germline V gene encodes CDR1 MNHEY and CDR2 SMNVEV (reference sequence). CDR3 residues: CASSDIGLAGPYEQYF. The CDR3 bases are TGTGCCAGCAGTGATATTGGACTAGCGGGCCCCTACGAGCAGTACTTC.

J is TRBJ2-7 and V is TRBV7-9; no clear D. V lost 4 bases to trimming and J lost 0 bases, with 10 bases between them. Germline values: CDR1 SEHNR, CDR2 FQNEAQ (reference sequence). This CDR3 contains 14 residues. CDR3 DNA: TGTGCCAGCAGCTCAACGACACACTCCTACGAGCAGTACTTC. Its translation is CASSSTTHSYEQYF.

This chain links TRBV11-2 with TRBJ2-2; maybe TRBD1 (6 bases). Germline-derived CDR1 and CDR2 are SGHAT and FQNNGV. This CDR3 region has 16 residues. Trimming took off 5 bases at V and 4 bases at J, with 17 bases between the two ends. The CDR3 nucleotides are TGTGCCAGCAGCCTTAATCAGGGGAAAGGCACCGGGGAGCTGTTTTTT. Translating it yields CASSLNQGKGTGELFF.

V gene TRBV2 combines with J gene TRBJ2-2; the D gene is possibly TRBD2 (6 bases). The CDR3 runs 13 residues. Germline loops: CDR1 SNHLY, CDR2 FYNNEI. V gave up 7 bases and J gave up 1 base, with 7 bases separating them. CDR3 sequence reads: CASIGRNTGELFF. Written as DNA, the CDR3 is TGTGCCAGCATCGGGAGGAACACCGGGGAGCTGTTTTTT.

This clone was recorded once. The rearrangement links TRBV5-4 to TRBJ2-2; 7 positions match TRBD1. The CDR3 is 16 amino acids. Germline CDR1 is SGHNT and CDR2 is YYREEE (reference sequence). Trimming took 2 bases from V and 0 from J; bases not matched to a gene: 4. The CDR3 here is CASSLGDRANTGELFF. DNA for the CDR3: TGTGCCAGCAGCTTAGGCGACAGGGCGAACACCGGGGAGCTGTTTTTT.

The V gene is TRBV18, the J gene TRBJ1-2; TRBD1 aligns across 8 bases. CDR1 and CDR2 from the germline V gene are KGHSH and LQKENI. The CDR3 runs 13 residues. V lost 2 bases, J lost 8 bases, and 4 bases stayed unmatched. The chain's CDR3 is CASSPAQGEGYTF. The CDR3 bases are TGTGCCAGCTCACCAGCACAGGGGGAGGGCTACACCTTC.